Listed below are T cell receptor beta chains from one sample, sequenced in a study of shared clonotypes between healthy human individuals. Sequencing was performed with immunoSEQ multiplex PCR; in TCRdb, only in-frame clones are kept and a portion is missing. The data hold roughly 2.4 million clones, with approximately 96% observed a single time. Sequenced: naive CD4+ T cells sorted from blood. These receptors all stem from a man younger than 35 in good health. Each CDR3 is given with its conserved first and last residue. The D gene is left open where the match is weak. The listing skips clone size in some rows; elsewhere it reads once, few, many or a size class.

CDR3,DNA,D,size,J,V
CASSLAGTGDEQYF,TGTGCCAGCAGCTTAGCCGGGACAGGGGACGAGCAGTACTTC,TRBD1,NA,TRBJ2-7,TRBV7-9
CASSPPAGAAGELFF,TGTGCCAGCTCACCACCGGCGGGAGCAGCCGGGGAGCTGTTTTTT,TRBD2,NA,TRBJ2-2,TRBV18
CACGDVRQFF,TGTGCCTGCGGGGACGTAAGGCAGTTCTTC,NA,NA,TRBJ2-1,TRBV30
CASTLQGGNGPQHF,TGTGCCAGCACGCTCCAGGGGGGTAATGGGCCCCAGCATTTT,TRBD1,NA,TRBJ1-5,TRBV6-6
CASSSLRTANTGELFF,TGTGCCAGCAGCTCACTACGGACGGCGAACACCGGGGAGCTGTTTTTT,NA,NA,TRBJ2-2,TRBV13
CASSIGVKSSNQPQHF,TGTGCCAGTAGTATTGGGGTAAAGTCTAGCAATCAGCCCCAGCATTTT,NA,once,TRBJ1-5,TRBV19
CASSQRGLGTNEKLFF,TGTGCCAGCAGTCAAAGGGGGTTGGGAACTAATGAAAAACTGTTTTTT,NA,NA,TRBJ1-4,TRBV28
CAWSVKPNYGYTF,TGTGCCTGGAGTGTAAAGCCTAACTATGGCTACACCTTC,NA,NA,TRBJ1-2,TRBV30
CASSTLRAYYEQYF,TGTGCCAGCAGCACCCTCAGAGCCTACTACGAGCAGTACTTC,NA,NA,TRBJ2-7,TRBV5-6
CASNRGRERETQYF,TGTGCCAGCAACAGGGGGCGGGAGAGAGAGACCCAGTACTTC,TRBD1,NA,TRBJ2-5,TRBV9
CAWSAGDFLGTDTQYF,TGTGCCTGGAGTGCTGGGGACTTTCTGGGCACAGATACGCAGTATTTT,NA,NA,TRBJ2-3,TRBV30
CAWSVSGFGYTF,TGTGCCTGGAGCGTTTCTGGGTTCGGCTACACCTTC,NA,NA,TRBJ1-2,TRBV30
CASSLNNGNQPQHF,TGTGCCAGCAGCTTGAACAATGGCAATCAGCCCCAGCATTTT,NA,NA,TRBJ1-5,TRBV5-6
CASIPGLAKNIQYF,TGTGCCAGCATCCCGGGGCTAGCCAAAAACATTCAGTACTTC,NA,once,TRBJ2-4,TRBV6-6
CASSKDPDRGLLTNEKLFF,TGTGCCAGCAGCAAAGACCCGGACAGGGGTTTATTAACTAATGAAAAACTGTTTTTT,NA,NA,TRBJ1-4,TRBV21-1
CASRRGATNEKLFF,TGTGCCAGCAGGAGAGGGGCGACTAATGAAAAACTGTTTTTT,NA,once,TRBJ1-4,TRBV11-2
CASSPLGQGYGYTF,TGTGCCAGCAGCCCGCTGGGACAGGGGTATGGCTACACCTTC,TRBD1,NA,TRBJ1-2,TRBV7-2
CASSLNGQGVTDTQYF,TGCGCCAGCAGCTTGAACGGTCAGGGAGTAACAGATACGCAGTATTTT,NA,NA,TRBJ2-3,TRBV5-1
CASSLELGPYEQYF,TGCGCCAGCAGCTTGGAGTTGGGTCCCTACGAGCAGTACTTC,NA,NA,TRBJ2-7,TRBV5-1
CASSSEGMFYEQYF,TGCGCCAGCAGTTCGGAGGGGATGTTCTACGAGCAGTACTTC,NA,NA,TRBJ2-7,TRBV5-1
CASRPTGPYGYTF,TGTGCCAGCAGACCCACAGGACCCTATGGCTACACCTTC,NA,NA,TRBJ1-2,TRBV6-1
CASTSQGFTYNEQFF,TGTGCCAGCACCTCCCAGGGGTTCACCTACAATGAGCAGTTCTTC,NA,NA,TRBJ2-1,TRBV27
CASSLGGRDDTQYF,TGCGCCAGCAGCTTAGGGGGAAGAGACGATACGCAGTATTTT,NA,NA,TRBJ2-3,TRBV5-1
CASSPGVETQYF,TGTGCCAGCAGCCCGGGGGTCGAGACCCAGTACTTC,NA,NA,TRBJ2-5,TRBV7-9
CASSLEQGELFF,TGTGCCAGCAGCTTAGAACAGGGGGAGCTGTTTTTT,NA,once,TRBJ2-2,TRBV7-2
CATSRDFPSDSDSSGNTIYF,TGTGCCACCAGCAGAGATTTTCCCTCAGACAGCGACAGCTCTGGAAACACCATATATTTT,NA,NA,TRBJ1-3,TRBV15